A selection of T cell receptor beta chains follows, all from one sample in a study of blood T cells in healthy people across ages. TCRdb itself ran the 5' RACE reads through MiXCR, one entry per CDR3 protein. The data hold approximately 400,000 distinct CDR3 sequences, with roughly half observed a single time. The sample comprised blood. These receptors all come from a man between 60 and 75 years old in good health. Each CDR3 is given with its conserved first and last residue. The order of the fields is CDR3 protein, CDR3 DNA, V gene, D gene, CDR3 length, J gene, clone size. A D gene is named only where the DNA matches it firmly. Clone size is not always given. Where it is, it says once, few, many or a class for expanded clones.

cdr3_aa: CATSGRGTGTDTQYF
cdr3_nt: TGTGCCACCAGCGGGAGGGGCACAGGCACAGATACGCAGTATTTT
v_call: TRBV24-1
d_call: TRBD2
cdr3_length: 15
j_call: TRBJ2-3
clone_size: few

cdr3_aa: CASRRDRGGVSYNEQFF
cdr3_nt: TGTGCCAGCAGGCGTGACAGGGGAGGTGTCTCCTACAATGAGCAGTTCTTC
v_call: TRBV28
d_call: TRBD1
cdr3_length: 17
j_call: TRBJ2-1
clone_size: few

cdr3_aa: CASSSNRGRGTDTQYF
cdr3_nt: TGTGCCAGCAGCTCCAACAGGGGGCGGGGCACAGATACGCAGTATTTT
v_call: TRBV11-2
d_call: TRBD1
cdr3_length: 16
j_call: TRBJ2-3
clone_size: .

cdr3_aa: CASSQDPRAGSNEQYF
cdr3_nt: TGTGCCAGCAGCCAAGACCCTAGGGCGGGGTCGAATGAGCAGTACTTC
v_call: TRBV4-2
d_call: .
cdr3_length: 16
j_call: TRBJ2-7
clone_size: .

cdr3_aa: CASSPSSPLAALGETQYF
cdr3_nt: TGTGCCAGCAGTCCATCCTCTCCCCTAGCGGCCCTCGGGGAGACCCAGTACTTC
v_call: TRBV28
d_call: TRBD2
cdr3_length: 18
j_call: TRBJ2-5
clone_size: .

cdr3_aa: CSARAPMGGGNQPQHF
cdr3_nt: TGCAGTGCTAGAGCGCCGATGGGAGGTGGCAATCAGCCCCAGCATTTT
v_call: TRBV20-1
d_call: .
cdr3_length: 16
j_call: TRBJ1-5
clone_size: .

cdr3_aa: CSVVGEVSYEQYF
cdr3_nt: TGCAGCGTTGTGGGTGAGGTCTCCTACGAGCAGTACTTC
v_call: TRBV29-1
d_call: .
cdr3_length: 13
j_call: TRBJ2-7
clone_size: many

cdr3_aa: CSVEGSRDTNTGELFF
cdr3_nt: TGCAGCGTTGAAGGCTCCAGGGACACCAACACCGGGGAGCTGTTTTTT
v_call: TRBV29-1
d_call: .
cdr3_length: 16
j_call: TRBJ2-2
clone_size: .

cdr3_aa: CASSQDRDRVGVFEQYF
cdr3_nt: TGCGCCAGCAGCCAAGACCGGGACCGAGTAGGGGTTTTCGAGCAGTACTTC
v_call: TRBV4-3
d_call: .
cdr3_length: 17
j_call: TRBJ2-7
clone_size: .

cdr3_aa: CSAVDRTYEQYF
cdr3_nt: TGCAGTGCTGTAGACAGGACCTACGAGCAGTACTTC
v_call: TRBV20-1
d_call: .
cdr3_length: 12
j_call: TRBJ2-7
clone_size: few

cdr3_aa: CASGHGTAYGYTF
cdr3_nt: TGTGCTAGTGGCCACGGGACAGCCTATGGCTACACCTTC
v_call: TRBV12-5
d_call: TRBD1
cdr3_length: 13
j_call: TRBJ1-2
clone_size: .

cdr3_aa: CSVASGSTETQYF
cdr3_nt: TGCAGCGTTGCTAGCGGGAGTACGGAGACCCAGTACTTC
v_call: TRBV29-1
d_call: TRBD2
cdr3_length: 13
j_call: TRBJ2-5
clone_size: .

cdr3_aa: CASSLPTGSIQYF
cdr3_nt: TGTGCCAGCAGCTTACCTACAGGGTCCATTCAGTACTTC
v_call: TRBV5-4
d_call: .
cdr3_length: 13
j_call: TRBJ2-4
clone_size: .

cdr3_aa: CASSSTGVVGQYF
cdr3_nt: TGTGCCAGCAGTTCCACAGGAGTAGTAGGGCAGTACTTC
v_call: TRBV27
d_call: .
cdr3_length: 13
j_call: TRBJ2-7
clone_size: .

cdr3_aa: CASRWDSTDTQYF
cdr3_nt: TGTGCCAGCAGGTGGGACAGCACAGATACGCAGTATTTT
v_call: TRBV21-1
d_call: .
cdr3_length: 13
j_call: TRBJ2-3
clone_size: few

cdr3_aa: CSAPSGTRSVLTDTQYF
cdr3_nt: TGCAGTGCTCCCTCCGGGACTAGAAGCGTTCTTACAGATACGCAGTATTTT
v_call: TRBV20-1
d_call: TRBD2
cdr3_length: 17
j_call: TRBJ2-3
clone_size: few

cdr3_aa: CASSYRDASSYEQYF
cdr3_nt: TGTGCCAGCAGCTACCGGGACGCGAGCTCCTACGAGCAGTACTTC
v_call: TRBV6-5
d_call: .
cdr3_length: 15
j_call: TRBJ2-7
clone_size: .

cdr3_aa: CASNHYDREGEKLFF
cdr3_nt: TGCGCCAGCAACCATTACGACAGGGAAGGGGAAAAACTGTTTTTT
v_call: TRBV4-1
d_call: TRBD1
cdr3_length: 15
j_call: TRBJ1-4
clone_size: once

cdr3_aa: CSAGIAGGLRGEQFF
cdr3_nt: TGCAGTGCTGGAATAGCGGGGGGTCTGAGGGGTGAGCAGTTCTTC
v_call: TRBV20-1
d_call: TRBD2
cdr3_length: 15
j_call: TRBJ2-1
clone_size: many

cdr3_aa: CSARVGMPQYF
cdr3_nt: TGCAGTGCTAGAGTGGGGATGCCCCAGTACTTC
v_call: TRBV20-1
d_call: .
cdr3_length: 11
j_call: TRBJ2-7
clone_size: .

cdr3_aa: CASSQNQRRQPQHF
cdr3_nt: TGTGCCAGCAGCCAAAATCAGCGCAGGCAGCCCCAGCATTTT
v_call: TRBV6-5
d_call: .
cdr3_length: 14
j_call: TRBJ1-5
clone_size: once

cdr3_aa: CASSLGASGSGAGELFF
cdr3_nt: TGTGCCAGCAGCTTAGGGGCTAGCGGGAGTGGGGCCGGGGAGCTGTTTTTT
v_call: TRBV7-2
d_call: TRBD2
cdr3_length: 17
j_call: TRBJ2-2
clone_size: .

cdr3_aa: CASRSDRAPGYTF
cdr3_nt: TGTGCCAGCCGTAGCGACAGGGCCCCTGGCTACACCTTC
v_call: TRBV7-2
d_call: TRBD1
cdr3_length: 13
j_call: TRBJ1-2
clone_size: .

cdr3_aa: CSVEGVGEAFF
cdr3_nt: TGCAGCGTTGAAGGGGTGGGTGAAGCTTTCTTT
v_call: TRBV29-1
d_call: .
cdr3_length: 11
j_call: TRBJ1-1
clone_size: many

cdr3_aa: CSGLLQEYEQYF
cdr3_nt: TGCAGCGGCCTACTTCAGGAGTACGAGCAGTACTTC
v_call: TRBV29-1
d_call: .
cdr3_length: 12
j_call: TRBJ2-7
clone_size: .

cdr3_aa: CASSKDSSGANVLTF
cdr3_nt: TGTGCCAGCAGTAAGGACAGCTCTGGGGCCAACGTCCTGACTTTC
v_call: TRBV6-4
d_call: .
cdr3_length: 15
j_call: TRBJ2-6
clone_size: .

cdr3_aa: CASSLTGGNSYEQYF
cdr3_nt: TGTGCCAGCAGCTTAACGGGCGGGAACTCCTACGAGCAGTACTTC
v_call: TRBV7-3
d_call: .
cdr3_length: 15
j_call: TRBJ2-7
clone_size: .

cdr3_aa: CASSLAPRGSYEQYF
cdr3_nt: TGTGCCAGCAGCTTGGCGCCCAGGGGATCCTACGAGCAGTACTTC
v_call: TRBV5-5
d_call: .
cdr3_length: 15
j_call: TRBJ2-7
clone_size: .

cdr3_aa: CASSQDGAGTDTQYF
cdr3_nt: TGCGCCAGCAGCCAAGATGGGGCAGGCACAGATACGCAGTATTTT
v_call: TRBV4-3
d_call: .
cdr3_length: 15
j_call: TRBJ2-3
clone_size: .

cdr3_aa: CASSLVFGSETQYF
cdr3_nt: TGTGCCAGCAGCTTAGTATTCGGGTCAGAGACCCAGTACTTC
v_call: TRBV11-2
d_call: .
cdr3_length: 14
j_call: TRBJ2-5
clone_size: .

cdr3_aa: CASSVEGPRDTQYF
cdr3_nt: TGTGCCAGCAGCGTTGAGGGACCCCGCGATACGCAGTATTTT
v_call: TRBV7-2
d_call: .
cdr3_length: 14
j_call: TRBJ2-3
clone_size: .

cdr3_aa: CASSLGPGQEGETQYF
cdr3_nt: TGTGCCAGCAGCTTGGGACCGGGACAGGAGGGAGAGACCCAGTACTTC
v_call: TRBV5-6
d_call: TRBD1
cdr3_length: 16
j_call: TRBJ2-5
clone_size: .

cdr3_aa: CASSLAGTPTDEQYF
cdr3_nt: TGTGCCAGCAGCTTAGCGGGGACCCCTACCGACGAGCAGTACTTC
v_call: TRBV7-2
d_call: .
cdr3_length: 15
j_call: TRBJ2-7
clone_size: .

cdr3_aa: CSIPWGRETQYF
cdr3_nt: TGCAGCATCCCCTGGGGCCGAGAGACCCAGTACTTC
v_call: TRBV29-1
d_call: .
cdr3_length: 12
j_call: TRBJ2-5
clone_size: few

cdr3_aa: CASSPQGNNQPQHF
cdr3_nt: TGTGCCAGCTCCCCCCAAGGGAACAATCAGCCCCAGCATTTT
v_call: TRBV5-6
d_call: .
cdr3_length: 14
j_call: TRBJ1-5
clone_size: few

cdr3_aa: CASSSQGGPGDEQYF
cdr3_nt: TGTGCCAGCAGCTCTCAAGGGGGCCCCGGGGACGAGCAGTACTTC
v_call: TRBV7-9
d_call: TRBD1
cdr3_length: 15
j_call: TRBJ2-7
clone_size: few

cdr3_aa: CSVAAIRHGYTF
cdr3_nt: TGCAGCGTTGCGGCAATCCGCCATGGCTACACCTTC
v_call: TRBV29-1
d_call: .
cdr3_length: 12
j_call: TRBJ1-2
clone_size: few

cdr3_aa: CASRPSAGGSYNSPLHF
cdr3_nt: TGCGCCAGCAGACCGTCGGCAGGGGGCTCCTATAATTCACCCCTCCACTTT
v_call: TRBV5-1
d_call: TRBD1
cdr3_length: 17
j_call: TRBJ1-6
clone_size: once

cdr3_aa: CSAPGQGAIEQFF
cdr3_nt: TGCAGTGCTCCGGGACAGGGGGCGATTGAGCAGTTCTTC
v_call: TRBV20-1
d_call: TRBD1
cdr3_length: 13
j_call: TRBJ2-1
clone_size: .

cdr3_aa: CASSPRRDSYEQYF
cdr3_nt: TGTGCCAGCTCGCCTAGGCGGGACAGTTACGAGCAGTACTTC
v_call: TRBV18
d_call: .
cdr3_length: 14
j_call: TRBJ2-7
clone_size: .

cdr3_aa: CASRRDRGLRETQYF
cdr3_nt: TGTGCCAGCAGGAGGGACAGGGGGCTTCGGGAGACCCAGTACTTC
v_call: TRBV6-5
d_call: TRBD1
cdr3_length: 15
j_call: TRBJ2-5
clone_size: few

cdr3_aa: CASSLRRDEQFF
cdr3_nt: TGTGCCAGCAGCTTACGGCGAGATGAGCAGTTCTTC
v_call: TRBV7-9
d_call: .
cdr3_length: 12
j_call: TRBJ2-1
clone_size: many

cdr3_aa: CASSFRSTGDEQYF
cdr3_nt: TGCGCCAGCAGCTTTCGCTCGACAGGGGACGAGCAGTACTTC
v_call: TRBV5-1
d_call: TRBD1
cdr3_length: 14
j_call: TRBJ2-7
clone_size: many

cdr3_aa: CASSPRGVGTYEQYF
cdr3_nt: TGTGCCAGCAGCCCGCGGGGGGTCGGCACCTACGAGCAGTACTTC
v_call: TRBV14
d_call: TRBD2
cdr3_length: 15
j_call: TRBJ2-7
clone_size: .

cdr3_aa: CASSHRGGNEQYF
cdr3_nt: TGTGCCAGCAGTCACAGGGGGGGGAACGAGCAGTACTTC
v_call: TRBV12-3/TRBV12-4
d_call: .
cdr3_length: 13
j_call: TRBJ2-7
clone_size: .

cdr3_aa: CSAPEGSGRLSYNEQFF
cdr3_nt: TGCAGCGCACCGGAGGGGTCAGGGCGGTTGTCCTACAATGAGCAGTTCTTC
v_call: TRBV29-1
d_call: .
cdr3_length: 17
j_call: TRBJ2-1
clone_size: .

cdr3_aa: CASSRNYASGGADEQYF
cdr3_nt: TGTGCCAGCAGTAGGAACTACGCTAGCGGGGGGGCAGACGAGCAGTACTTC
v_call: TRBV2
d_call: TRBD2
cdr3_length: 17
j_call: TRBJ2-7
clone_size: .

cdr3_aa: CASSYLVAGGRNEQYF
cdr3_nt: TGTGCCAGCAGTTACTTAGTCGCGGGAGGGAGGAACGAGCAGTACTTC
v_call: TRBV6-2/TRBV6-3
d_call: TRBD2
cdr3_length: 16
j_call: TRBJ2-7
clone_size: .

cdr3_aa: CASSHRTTNYEQFF
cdr3_nt: TGTGCCAGCAGCCACCGGACGACTAACTATGAGCAGTTCTTC
v_call: TRBV7-2
d_call: .
cdr3_length: 14
j_call: TRBJ2-1
clone_size: few

cdr3_aa: CASSLAGLLTDTQYF
cdr3_nt: TGCGCCAGCAGCTTGGCGGGGCTATTAACAGATACGCAGTATTTT
v_call: TRBV5-1
d_call: .
cdr3_length: 15
j_call: TRBJ2-3
clone_size: few

cdr3_aa: CASRETLGTEAFF
cdr3_nt: TGTGCCAGCAGGGAGACGCTGGGGACTGAAGCTTTCTTT
v_call: TRBV6-6
d_call: .
cdr3_length: 13
j_call: TRBJ1-1
clone_size: few

cdr3_aa: CSARGLGAGEEETQYF
cdr3_nt: TGCAGTGCTAGAGGGCTCGGGGCAGGGGAGGAAGAGACCCAGTACTTC
v_call: TRBV20-1
d_call: .
cdr3_length: 16
j_call: TRBJ2-5
clone_size: .

cdr3_aa: CASSYREYNEQFF
cdr3_nt: TGTGCCAGCAGTTACCGGGAGTACAATGAGCAGTTCTTC
v_call: TRBV6-2/TRBV6-3
d_call: .
cdr3_length: 13
j_call: TRBJ2-1
clone_size: few